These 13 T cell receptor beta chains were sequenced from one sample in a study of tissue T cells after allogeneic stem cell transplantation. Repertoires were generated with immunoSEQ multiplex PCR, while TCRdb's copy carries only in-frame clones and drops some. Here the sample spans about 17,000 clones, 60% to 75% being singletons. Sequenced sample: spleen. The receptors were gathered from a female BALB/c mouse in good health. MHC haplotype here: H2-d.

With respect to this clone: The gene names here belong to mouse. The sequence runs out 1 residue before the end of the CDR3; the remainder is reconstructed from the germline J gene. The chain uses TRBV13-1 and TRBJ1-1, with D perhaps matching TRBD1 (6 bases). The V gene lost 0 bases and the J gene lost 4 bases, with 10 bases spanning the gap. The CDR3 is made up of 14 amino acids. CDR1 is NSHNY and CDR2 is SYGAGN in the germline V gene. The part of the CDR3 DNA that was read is TGTGCCAGCAGTGATGCAGGGGAGGGCACAGAAGTCTTC. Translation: CASSDAGEGTEVF. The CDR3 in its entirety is CASSDAGEGTEVFF.

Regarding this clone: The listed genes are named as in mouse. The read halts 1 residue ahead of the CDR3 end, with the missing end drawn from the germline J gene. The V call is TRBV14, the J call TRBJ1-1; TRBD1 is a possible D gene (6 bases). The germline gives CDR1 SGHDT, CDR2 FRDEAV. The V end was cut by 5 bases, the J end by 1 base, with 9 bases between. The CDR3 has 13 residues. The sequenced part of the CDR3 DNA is TGTGCCAGCAGCCCGGACAGAAACACAGAAGTCTTC. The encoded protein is CASSPDRNTEVF. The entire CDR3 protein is CASSPDRNTEVFF.

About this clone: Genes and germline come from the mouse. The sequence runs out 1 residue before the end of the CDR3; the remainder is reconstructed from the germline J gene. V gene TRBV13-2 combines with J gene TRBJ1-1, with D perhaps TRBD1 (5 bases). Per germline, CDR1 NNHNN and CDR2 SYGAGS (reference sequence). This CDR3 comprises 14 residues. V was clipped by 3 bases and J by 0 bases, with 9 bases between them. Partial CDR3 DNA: TGTGCCAGCGGTGGCCCAGGGACAAACACAGAAGTCTTC. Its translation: CASGGPGTNTEVF. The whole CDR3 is CASGGPGTNTEVFF.

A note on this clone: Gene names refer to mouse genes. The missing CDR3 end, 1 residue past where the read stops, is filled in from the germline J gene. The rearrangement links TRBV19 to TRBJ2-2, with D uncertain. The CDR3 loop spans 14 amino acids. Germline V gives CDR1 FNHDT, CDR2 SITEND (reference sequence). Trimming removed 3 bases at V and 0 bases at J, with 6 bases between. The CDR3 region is CASSNQANTGQLYF. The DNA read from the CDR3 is TGTGCCAGCAGTAATCAGGCAAACACCGGGCAGCTCTAC.

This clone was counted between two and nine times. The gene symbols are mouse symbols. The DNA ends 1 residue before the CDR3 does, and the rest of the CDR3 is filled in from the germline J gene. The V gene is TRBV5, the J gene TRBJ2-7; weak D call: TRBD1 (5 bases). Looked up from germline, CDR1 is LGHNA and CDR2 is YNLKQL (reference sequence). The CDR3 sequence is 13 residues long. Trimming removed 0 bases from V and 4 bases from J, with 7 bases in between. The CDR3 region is CASSQETGYEQYF. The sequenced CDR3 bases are TGTGCCAGCAGCCAAGAAACAGGTTATGAACAGTAC.

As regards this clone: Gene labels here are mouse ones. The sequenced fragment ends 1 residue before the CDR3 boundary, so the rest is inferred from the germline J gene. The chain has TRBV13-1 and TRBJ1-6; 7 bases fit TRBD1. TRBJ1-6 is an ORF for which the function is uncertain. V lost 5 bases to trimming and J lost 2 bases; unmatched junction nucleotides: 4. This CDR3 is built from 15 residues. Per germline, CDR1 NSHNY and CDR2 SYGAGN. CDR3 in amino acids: CASRTGTAYNSPLYF. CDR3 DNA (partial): TGTGCCAGCAGGACCGGGACAGCCTATAATTCGCCCCTCTAC.

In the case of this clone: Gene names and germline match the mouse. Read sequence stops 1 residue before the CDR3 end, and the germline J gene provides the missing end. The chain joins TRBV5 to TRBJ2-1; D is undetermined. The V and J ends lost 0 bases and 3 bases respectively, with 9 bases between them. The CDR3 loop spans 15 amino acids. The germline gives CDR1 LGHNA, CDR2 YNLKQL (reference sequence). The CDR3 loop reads CASSQDLAGYAEQFF. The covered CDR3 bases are TGTGCCAGCAGCCAAGATTTGGCAGGCTATGCTGAGCAGTTC.

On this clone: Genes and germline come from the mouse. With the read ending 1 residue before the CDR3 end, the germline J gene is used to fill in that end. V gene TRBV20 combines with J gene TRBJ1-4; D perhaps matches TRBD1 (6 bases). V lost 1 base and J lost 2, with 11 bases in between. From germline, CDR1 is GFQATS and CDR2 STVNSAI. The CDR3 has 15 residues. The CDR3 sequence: CGARAPGQSNERLFF. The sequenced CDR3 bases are TGTGGTGCTAGGGCTCCGGGACAATCCAACGAAAGATTATTT.

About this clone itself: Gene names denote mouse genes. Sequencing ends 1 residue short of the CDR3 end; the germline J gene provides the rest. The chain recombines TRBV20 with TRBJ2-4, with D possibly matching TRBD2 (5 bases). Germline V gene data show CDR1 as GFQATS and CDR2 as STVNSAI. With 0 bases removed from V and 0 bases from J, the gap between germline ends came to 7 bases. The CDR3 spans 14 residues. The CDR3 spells CGARDWASQNTLYF. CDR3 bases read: TGTGGTGCTAGGGACTGGGCTAGTCAAAACACCTTGTAC. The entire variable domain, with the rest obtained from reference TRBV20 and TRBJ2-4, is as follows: GALVYQYPRRTICKSGTSMRMECQAVGFQATSVAWYRQSPQKTFELIALSTVNSAIKYEQNFTQEKFPISHPNLSFSSMTVLNAYLEDRGLYLCGARDWASQNTLYFGAGTRLSVL.

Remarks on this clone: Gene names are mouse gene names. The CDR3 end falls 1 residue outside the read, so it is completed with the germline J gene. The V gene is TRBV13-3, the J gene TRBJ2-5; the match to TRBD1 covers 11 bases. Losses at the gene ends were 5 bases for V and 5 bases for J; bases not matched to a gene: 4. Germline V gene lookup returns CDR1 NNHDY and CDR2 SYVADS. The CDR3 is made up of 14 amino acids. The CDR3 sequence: CASSPGQGGDTQYF. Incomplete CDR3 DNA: TGTGCCAGCAGCCCGGGACAGGGGGGAGACACCCAGTAC.

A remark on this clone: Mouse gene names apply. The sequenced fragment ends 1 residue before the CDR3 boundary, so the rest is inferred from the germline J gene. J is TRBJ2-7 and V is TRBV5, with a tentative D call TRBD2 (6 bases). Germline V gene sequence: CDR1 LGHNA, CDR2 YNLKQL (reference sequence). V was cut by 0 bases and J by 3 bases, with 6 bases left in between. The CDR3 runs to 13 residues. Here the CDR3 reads CASSQDGGYEQYF. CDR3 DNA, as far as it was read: TGTGCCAGCAGCCAAGATGGGGGCTATGAACAGTAC.

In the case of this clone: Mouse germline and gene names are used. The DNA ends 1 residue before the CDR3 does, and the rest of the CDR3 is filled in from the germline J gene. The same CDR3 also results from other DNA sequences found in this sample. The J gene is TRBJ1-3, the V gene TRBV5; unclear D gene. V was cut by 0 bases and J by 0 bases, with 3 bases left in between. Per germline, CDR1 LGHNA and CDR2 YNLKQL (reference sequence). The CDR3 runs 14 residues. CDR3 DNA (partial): TGTGCCAGCAGCCAAGACGGTTCTGGAAATACGCTCTAT. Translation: CASSQDGSGNTLY. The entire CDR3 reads CASSQDGSGNTLYF.

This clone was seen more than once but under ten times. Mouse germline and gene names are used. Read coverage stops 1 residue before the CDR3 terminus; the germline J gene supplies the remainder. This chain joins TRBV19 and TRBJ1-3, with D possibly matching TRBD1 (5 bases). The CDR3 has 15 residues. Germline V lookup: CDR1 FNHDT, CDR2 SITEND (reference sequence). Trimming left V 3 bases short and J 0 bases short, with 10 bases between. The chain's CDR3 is CASSRQTHSGNTLYF. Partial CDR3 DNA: TGTGCCAGCAGTAGACAGACTCATTCTGGAAATACGCTCTAT. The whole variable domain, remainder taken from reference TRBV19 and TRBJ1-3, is GGIITQTPKFLIGQEGQKLTLKCQQNFNHDTMYWYRQDSGKGLRLIYYSITENDLQKGDLSEGYDASREKKSSFSLTVTSAQKNEMAVFLCASSRQTHSGNTLYFGEGSRLIVV.